Listed below are T cell receptor beta chains from one sample, sequenced in a study of cytomegalovirus exposure and HLA in healthy donors. TCRdb's copy holds only in-frame clones and misses some; the assay was immunoSEQ multiplex PCR. Of around 150,000 clones in the sample, about four fifths are singletons; the top ten hold around 6.5%. The specimen sequenced was PBMCs. The source of these receptors is a middle-aged man in good health and CMV-seropositive. CDR3s leave out the opening cysteine and the closing phenylalanine or tryptophan. Fields, in order: clone size, V gene, CDR3 protein. The size field is filled for only some rows; it gives once, few, many or a size class.

clone size: -; V gene: TRBV5-1; CDR3 protein: ASSLAGQGQETQY
clone size: once; V gene: TRBV6-1; CDR3 protein: ASRLAGVPTGELF
clone size: -; V gene: TRBV2; CDR3 protein: ASSDVGTPSSTDTQY
clone size: -; V gene: TRBV5-1; CDR3 protein: ASSPLAGGPNTQY
clone size: once; V gene: TRBV7-9; CDR3 protein: ASSSPPRYEQY
clone size: -; V gene: TRBV7-9; CDR3 protein: SSSLARGTARQY
clone size: few; V gene: TRBV28; CDR3 protein: ASSKGGQPQH
clone size: few; V gene: TRBV6-4; CDR3 protein: ASTPPTSGRRNEQF
clone size: -; V gene: TRBV5-1; CDR3 protein: ASSSRTSGSHNEQF
clone size: -; V gene: TRBV7-2; CDR3 protein: ASSVTGGYGYT
clone size: -; V gene: TRBV6-1; CDR3 protein: ASSKLAGGPYEQY
clone size: -; V gene: TRBV5-4; CDR3 protein: ASSLASGSAYNEQF
clone size: few; V gene: TRBV9; CDR3 protein: ASSDRGAHTQY
clone size: once; V gene: TRBV2; CDR3 protein: ASSGPGLAGGAETQY
clone size: -; V gene: TRBV5-1; CDR3 protein: ASSGTYEQY
clone size: once; V gene: TRBV7-2; CDR3 protein: ASSPRQENEKLF
clone size: few; V gene: TRBV7-9; CDR3 protein: ASSLARGANVLT
clone size: -; V gene: TRBV10-3; CDR3 protein: ASLAVPGTANTGELF
clone size: -; V gene: TRBV19; CDR3 protein: ASSFTRLNDGYT
clone size: -; V gene: TRBV5-1; CDR3 protein: ASSPGTGGINQPQH
clone size: -; V gene: TRBV19; CDR3 protein: ASSIGFNRDYGYT
clone size: -; V gene: TRBV28; CDR3 protein: ASRVGGGNYGYT